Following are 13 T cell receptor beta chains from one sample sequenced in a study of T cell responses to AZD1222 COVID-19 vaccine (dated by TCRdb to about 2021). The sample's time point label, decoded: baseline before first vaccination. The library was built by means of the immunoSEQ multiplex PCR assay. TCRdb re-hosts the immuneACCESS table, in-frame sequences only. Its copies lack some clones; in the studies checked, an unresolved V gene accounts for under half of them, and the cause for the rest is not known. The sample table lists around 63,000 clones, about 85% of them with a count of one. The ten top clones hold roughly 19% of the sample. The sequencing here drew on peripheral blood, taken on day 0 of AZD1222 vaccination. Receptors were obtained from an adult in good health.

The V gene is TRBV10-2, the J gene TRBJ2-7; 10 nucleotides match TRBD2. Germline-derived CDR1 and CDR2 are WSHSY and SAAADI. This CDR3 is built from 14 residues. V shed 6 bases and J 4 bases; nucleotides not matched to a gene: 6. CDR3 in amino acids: CASSEAGGQYEQYF. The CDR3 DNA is TGCGCCAGCAGCGAAGCGGGGGGGCAGTACGAGCAGTACTTC.

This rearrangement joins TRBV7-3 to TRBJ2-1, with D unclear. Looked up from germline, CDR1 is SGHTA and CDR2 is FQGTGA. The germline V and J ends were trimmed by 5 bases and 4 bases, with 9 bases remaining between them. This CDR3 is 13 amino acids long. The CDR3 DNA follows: TGTGCCAGCAGCCAAACAGCTTACAATGAGCAGTTCTTC. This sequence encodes CASSQTAYNEQFF.

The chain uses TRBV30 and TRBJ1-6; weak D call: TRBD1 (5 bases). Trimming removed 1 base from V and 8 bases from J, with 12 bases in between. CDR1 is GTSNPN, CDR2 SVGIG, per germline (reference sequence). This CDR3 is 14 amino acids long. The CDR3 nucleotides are TGTGCCTGGAGTGACGCAGGGAGGGATTCACCCCTCCACTTT. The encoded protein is CAWSDAGRDSPLHF.

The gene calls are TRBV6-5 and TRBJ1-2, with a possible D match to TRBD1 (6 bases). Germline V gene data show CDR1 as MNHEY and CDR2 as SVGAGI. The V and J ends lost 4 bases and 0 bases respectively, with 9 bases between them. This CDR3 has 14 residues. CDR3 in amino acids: CASSSTGSNYGYTF. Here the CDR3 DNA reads TGTGCCAGCAGTTCGACAGGTTCTAACTATGGCTACACCTTC.

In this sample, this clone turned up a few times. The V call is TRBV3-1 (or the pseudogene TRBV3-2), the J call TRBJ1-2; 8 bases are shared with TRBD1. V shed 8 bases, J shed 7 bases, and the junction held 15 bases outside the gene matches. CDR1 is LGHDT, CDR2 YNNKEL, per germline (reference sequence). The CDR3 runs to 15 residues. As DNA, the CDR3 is TGTGCCAGCCAATGGGGGGACAGGCCGTCGGTTGGCTACACCTTC. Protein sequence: CASQWGDRPSVGYTF.

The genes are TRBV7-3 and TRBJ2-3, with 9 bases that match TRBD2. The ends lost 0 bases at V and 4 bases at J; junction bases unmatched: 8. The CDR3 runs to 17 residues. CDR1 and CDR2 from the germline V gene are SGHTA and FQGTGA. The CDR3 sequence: CASSLTHRGGASDTQYF. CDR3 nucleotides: TGTGCCAGCAGCTTAACGCACCGCGGGGGGGCCTCAGATACGCAGTATTTT.

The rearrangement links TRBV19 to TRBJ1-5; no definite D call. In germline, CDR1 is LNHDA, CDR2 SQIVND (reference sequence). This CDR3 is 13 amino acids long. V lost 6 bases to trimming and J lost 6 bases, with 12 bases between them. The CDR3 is CASREEGFQPQHF. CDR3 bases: TGTGCCAGTAGAGAAGAAGGATTTCAGCCCCAGCATTTT.

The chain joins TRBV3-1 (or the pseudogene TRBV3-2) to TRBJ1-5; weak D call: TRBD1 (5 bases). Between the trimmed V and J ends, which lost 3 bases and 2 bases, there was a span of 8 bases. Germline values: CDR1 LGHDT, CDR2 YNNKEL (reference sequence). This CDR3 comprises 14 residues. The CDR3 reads CASSQGVGNQPQHF. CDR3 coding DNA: TGTGCCAGCAGCCAGGGGGTAGGCAATCAGCCCCAGCATTTT.

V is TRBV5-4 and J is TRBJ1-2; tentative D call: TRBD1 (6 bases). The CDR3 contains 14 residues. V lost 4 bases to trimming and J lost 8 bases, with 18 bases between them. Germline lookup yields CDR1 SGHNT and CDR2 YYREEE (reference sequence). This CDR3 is CASSPGTGPVGYTF. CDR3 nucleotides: TGTGCCAGCAGCCCTGGAACAGGGCCGGTCGGCTACACCTTC.

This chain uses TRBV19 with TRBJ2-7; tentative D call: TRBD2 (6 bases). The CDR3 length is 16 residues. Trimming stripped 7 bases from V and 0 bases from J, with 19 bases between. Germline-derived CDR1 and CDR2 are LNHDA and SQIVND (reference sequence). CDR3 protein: CASNHPTGLASYEQYF. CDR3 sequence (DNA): TGTGCCAGTAACCACCCCACGGGACTGGCCTCCTACGAGCAGTACTTC.

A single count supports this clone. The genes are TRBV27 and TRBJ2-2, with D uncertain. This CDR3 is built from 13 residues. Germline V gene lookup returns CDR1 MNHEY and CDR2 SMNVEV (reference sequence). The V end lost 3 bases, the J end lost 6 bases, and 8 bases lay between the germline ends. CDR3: CASSFYDPGELFF. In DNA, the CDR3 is TGTGCCAGCAGTTTTTACGACCCCGGGGAGCTGTTTTTT.

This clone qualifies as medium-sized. The CDR3 spells CASSEGGVEQYF. The CDR3 region has the DNA TGTGCCAGCAGTGAGGGAGGGGTCGAGCAGTACTTC. The chain is built from TRBV9 and TRBJ2-7, with 7 bases lining up with TRBD2. The germline V gene has CDR1 SGDLS and CDR2 YYNGEE. Trimming took 5 bases from V and 6 from J; bases not matched to a gene: 5. This CDR3 is 12 amino acids long. Based on the CDR3 plus reference TRBV9 and TRBJ2-7, the full variable domain is DSGVTQTPKHLITATGQRVTLRCSPRSGDLSVYWYQQSLDQGLQFLIQYYNGEERAKGNILERFSAQQFPDLHSELNLSSLELGDSALYFCASSEGGVEQYFGPGTRLTVT.

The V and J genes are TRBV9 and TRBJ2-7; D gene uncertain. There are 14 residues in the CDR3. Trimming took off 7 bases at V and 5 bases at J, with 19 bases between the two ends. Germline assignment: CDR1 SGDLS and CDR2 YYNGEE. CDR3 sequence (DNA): TGTGCCAGCGGAGCCTGGCCCGCGAGCCACGAGCAGTACTTC. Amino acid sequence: CASGAWPASHEQYF.